This record covers a single T cell receptor beta chain. This entry belongs to a study of blood T cell repertoires in COVID-19. Study summary: From the United States, Italy and Spain came samples of acute and convalescent COVID-19. Sample material is recorded as cDNA or gDNA derived from T cells, B-cell-depleted T cells, or PBMCs.

After removal of 3 bases from V and 0 bases from J, the junction contained 8 bases not matched to a gene. CDR1 and CDR2 from the germline V gene are GTSNPN and SVGIG (reference sequence). The CDR3 totals 17 residues. Profiled with immunoSEQ multiplex PCR; TCRdb holds only in-frame clones, not every one. This table has about 150,000 clones, around 84% appearing once. The rearrangement joins TRBV30 to TRBJ2-7; 13 bases align to TRBD2. Specimen: peripheral blood. The receptor's source is a woman in her forties or fifties with acute or convalescent COVID-19. The DNA of the CDR3 is TGTGCCTGGAGCGCCGGGACTAGCGGGATCAGCTCCTACGAGCAGTACTTC. The encoded protein is CAWSAGTSGISSYEQYF.